This T cell receptor beta chain was recovered during a study of blood T cell repertoires in COVID-19. At the level of the study: COVID-19 samples, acute and convalescent, were from the United States, Italy and Spain. PBMCs, B-cell-depleted T cells, or T cells were the source of the cDNA or gDNA that made up the material.

This clone was seen only once. Authors' analysis steps: Using reference gene primer amplification, nucleated cell counts were estimated. Using immunoSEQ multiplex PCR, the repertoire was profiled, and TCRdb retains in-frame clones only, with some absent. V and J calls and clone size come straight from that table; D and trimming were deduced from the DNA. The data show about 43,000 clones, 87% seen once. This CDR3 region has 14 residues. The V gene's germline CDR1 is MNHEY and CDR2 SVGAGI. V lost 9 bases, J lost 6 bases, and 6 bases stayed unmatched. This receptor was obtained from a woman older than 75 with active COVID-19. Source material: peripheral blood. This chain joins TRBV6-5 and TRBJ2-1; TRBD2 matches at 12 bases. The CDR3 sequence: CASSGLAGSNEQFF. The CDR3 DNA sequence: TGTGCCAGTAGCGGACTAGCGGGGTCCAATGAGCAGTTCTTC.